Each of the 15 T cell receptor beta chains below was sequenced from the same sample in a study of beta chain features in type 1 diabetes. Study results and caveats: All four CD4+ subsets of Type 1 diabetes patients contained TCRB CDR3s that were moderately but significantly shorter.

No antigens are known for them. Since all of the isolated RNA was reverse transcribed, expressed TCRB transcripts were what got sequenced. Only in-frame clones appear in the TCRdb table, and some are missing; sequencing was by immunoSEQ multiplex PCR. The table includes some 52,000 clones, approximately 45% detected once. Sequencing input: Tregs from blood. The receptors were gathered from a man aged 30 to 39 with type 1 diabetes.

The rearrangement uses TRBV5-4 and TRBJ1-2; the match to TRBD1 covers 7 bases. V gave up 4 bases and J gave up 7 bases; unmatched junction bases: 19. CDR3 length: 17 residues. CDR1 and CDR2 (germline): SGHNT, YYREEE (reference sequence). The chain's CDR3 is CASSAGSGRQGVGGYTF. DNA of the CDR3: TGTGCCAGCAGCGCCGGCTCGGGTCGGCAGGGGGTGGGTGGCTACACCTTC.

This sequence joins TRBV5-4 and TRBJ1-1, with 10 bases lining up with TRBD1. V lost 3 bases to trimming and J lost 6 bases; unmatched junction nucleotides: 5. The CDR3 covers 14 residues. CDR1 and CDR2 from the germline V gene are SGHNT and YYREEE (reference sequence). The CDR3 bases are TGTGCCAGCAGCTCGATGACAGGGGGCCCTGAAGCTTTCTTT. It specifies CASSSMTGGPEAFF.

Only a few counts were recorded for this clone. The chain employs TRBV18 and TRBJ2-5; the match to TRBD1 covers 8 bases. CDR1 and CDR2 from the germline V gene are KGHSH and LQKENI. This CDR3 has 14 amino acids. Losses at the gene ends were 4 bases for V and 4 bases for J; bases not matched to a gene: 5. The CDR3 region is CASSQGTGGETQYF. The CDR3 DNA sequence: TGTGCCAGCTCACAAGGGACAGGAGGAGAGACCCAGTACTTC.

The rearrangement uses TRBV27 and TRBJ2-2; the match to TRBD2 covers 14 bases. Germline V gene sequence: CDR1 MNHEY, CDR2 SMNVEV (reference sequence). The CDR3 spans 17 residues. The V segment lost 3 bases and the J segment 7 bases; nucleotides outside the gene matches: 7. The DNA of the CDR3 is TGTGCCAGCAGTTTCGGGACTAGCGGGAGATCAGTCGGGGAGCTGTTTTTT. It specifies CASSFGTSGRSVGELFF.

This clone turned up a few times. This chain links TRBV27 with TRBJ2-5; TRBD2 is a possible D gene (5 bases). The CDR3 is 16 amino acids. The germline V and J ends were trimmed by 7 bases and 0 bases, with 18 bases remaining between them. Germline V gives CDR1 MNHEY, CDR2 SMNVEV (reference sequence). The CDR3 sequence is CASNRRADAYQETQYF. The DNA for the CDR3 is TGTGCCAGCAATAGGCGGGCGGACGCGTACCAAGAGACCCAGTACTTC.

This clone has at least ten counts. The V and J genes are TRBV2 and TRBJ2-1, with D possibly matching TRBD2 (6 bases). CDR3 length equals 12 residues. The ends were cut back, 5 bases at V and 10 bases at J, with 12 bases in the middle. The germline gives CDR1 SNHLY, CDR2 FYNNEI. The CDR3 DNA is TGTGCCAGCAGTAGAACGGGGGACGAGCAGTTCTTC. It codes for CASSRTGDEQFF. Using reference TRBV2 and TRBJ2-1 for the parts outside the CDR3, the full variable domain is EPEVTQTPSHQVTQMGQEVILRCVPISNHLYFYWYRQILGQKVEFLVSFYNNEISEKSEIFDDQFSVERPDGSNFTLKIRSTKLEDSAMYFCASSRTGDEQFFGPGTRLTVL.

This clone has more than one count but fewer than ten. CDR3 bases: TGTGCCAGTAGCCCAGCGGGAGGAACAGATACGCAGTATTTT. This translates into CASSPAGGTDTQYF. The V call is TRBV19, the J call TRBJ2-3; 9 positions agree with TRBD2. J lost 3 bases, V lost 6 bases, and 4 bases had no gene match. CDR3 length: 14 amino acids. The germline V gene has CDR1 LNHDA and CDR2 SQIVND (reference sequence).

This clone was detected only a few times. CDR3 sequence reads: CASSPPAGSEEQYF. The CDR3 DNA follows: TGTGCCAGCTCACCACCGGCAGGATCGGAAGAGCAGTACTTC. The V call is TRBV18, the J call TRBJ2-7; D is ambiguous. The CDR3 has 14 amino acids. V gave up 0 bases and J gave up 7 bases, with 13 bases separating them. Germline V gene data show CDR1 as KGHSH and CDR2 as LQKENI.

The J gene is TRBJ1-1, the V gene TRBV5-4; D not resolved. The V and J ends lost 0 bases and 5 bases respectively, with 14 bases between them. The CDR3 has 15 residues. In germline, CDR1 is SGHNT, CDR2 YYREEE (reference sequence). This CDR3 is CASSLARVHGTEAFF. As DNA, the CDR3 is TGTGCCAGCAGCTTGGCTCGGGTGCATGGGACTGAAGCTTTCTTT.

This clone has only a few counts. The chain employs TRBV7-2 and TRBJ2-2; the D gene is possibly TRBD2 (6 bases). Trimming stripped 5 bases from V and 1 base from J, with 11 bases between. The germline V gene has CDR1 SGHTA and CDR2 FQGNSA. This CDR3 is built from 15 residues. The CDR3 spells CASSTGLMNTGELFF. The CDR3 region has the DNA TGTGCCAGCAGCACGGGACTGATGAACACCGGGGAGCTGTTTTTT.

The chain's CDR3 is CASREGSTGNQPQHF. CDR3 bases: TGTGCCAGCAGGGAGGGGAGTACGGGCAATCAGCCCCAGCATTTT. The rearrangement joins TRBV2 to TRBJ1-5, with D possibly matching TRBD1 (5 bases). Germline V gene lookup returns CDR1 SNHLY and CDR2 FYNNEI. This CDR3 region has 15 residues. Between the trimmed V and J ends, which lost 6 bases and 2 bases, there was a span of 14 bases.

The CDR3 DNA is TGCAGCGTGCAAAGCGGGAGGGTCGACAATGAGCAGTTCTTC. Translation: CSVQSGRVDNEQFF. The chain combines TRBV29-1 with TRBJ2-1; TRBD2 matches at 10 bases. Germline values: CDR1 SQVTM, CDR2 ANQGSEA. This CDR3 region has 14 residues. V shed 6 bases, J shed 5 bases, and the junction held 7 bases outside the gene matches.

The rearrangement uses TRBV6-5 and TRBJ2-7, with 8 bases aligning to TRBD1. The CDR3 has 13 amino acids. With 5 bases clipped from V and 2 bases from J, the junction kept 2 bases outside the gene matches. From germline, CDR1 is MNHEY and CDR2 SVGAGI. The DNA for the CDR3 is TGTGCCAGCAGTCGGACAGGGACCTACGAGCAGTACTTC. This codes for CASSRTGTYEQYF.

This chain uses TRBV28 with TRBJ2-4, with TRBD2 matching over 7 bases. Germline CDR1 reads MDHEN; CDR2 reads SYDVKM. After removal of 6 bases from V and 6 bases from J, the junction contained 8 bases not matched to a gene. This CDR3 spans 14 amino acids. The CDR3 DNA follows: TGTGCCAGCAGCGTCCGGGGAGGGACAAACATTCAGTACTTC. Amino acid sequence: CASSVRGGTNIQYF.

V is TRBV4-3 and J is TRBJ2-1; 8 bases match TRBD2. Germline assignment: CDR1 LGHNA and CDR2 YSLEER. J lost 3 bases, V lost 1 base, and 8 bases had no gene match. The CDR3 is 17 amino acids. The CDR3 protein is CASSQGDSGVIYNEQFF. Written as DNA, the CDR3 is TGCGCCAGCAGCCAAGGGGATAGCGGGGTAATCTACAATGAGCAGTTCTTC.